This section outlines one T cell receptor beta chain sequence together with its context. The target antigen is unknown. One base away lies a much larger clone, so this may be a sequencing read error. TCR cDNA was made by 5'RACE template switching, adding a universal primer site and UMIs. TCRdb recomputed calls from the 5' RACE reads with MiXCR, one row per CDR3 protein. The sample carries 70,000 or so distinct CDR3 sequences, approximately 7.3% recorded once. The CDR3 extends over 15 amino acids. The V gene's germline CDR1 is SGHNT and CDR2 YYREEE (reference sequence). The record originates from a study of T cells after yellow fever vaccination. Notes on the study in general: The bulk population could contribute abundant contaminating clonotypes to FACS-sorted repertoires. Overlap between CD4 and CD8 compartments was detected for a small share of clonotypes. A weaker but faster secondary response was observed, peaking on day 5 versus 15.

V and J are TRBV5-4 and TRBJ2-4; D might be TRBD2 (6 bases). Source: CD8+ T cells sorted from PBMCs, taken around 10 days after the first yellow fever vaccination. This receptor was taken from a man younger than 30 who received the YFV17D yellow fever vaccine. The DNA for the CDR3 is TGTGCCAGCAGCACCGCCGAACTAGCCAATAACATTCAGTACTTC. Translating gives CASSTAELANNIQYF. The full variable domain, rest sourced from reference TRBV5-4 and TRBJ2-4, is ETGVTQSPTHLIKTRGQQVTLRCSSQSGHNTVSWYQQALGQGPQFIFQYYREEENGRGNFPPRFSGLQFPNYSSELNVNALELDDSALYLCASSTAELANNIQYFGAGTRLSVL.